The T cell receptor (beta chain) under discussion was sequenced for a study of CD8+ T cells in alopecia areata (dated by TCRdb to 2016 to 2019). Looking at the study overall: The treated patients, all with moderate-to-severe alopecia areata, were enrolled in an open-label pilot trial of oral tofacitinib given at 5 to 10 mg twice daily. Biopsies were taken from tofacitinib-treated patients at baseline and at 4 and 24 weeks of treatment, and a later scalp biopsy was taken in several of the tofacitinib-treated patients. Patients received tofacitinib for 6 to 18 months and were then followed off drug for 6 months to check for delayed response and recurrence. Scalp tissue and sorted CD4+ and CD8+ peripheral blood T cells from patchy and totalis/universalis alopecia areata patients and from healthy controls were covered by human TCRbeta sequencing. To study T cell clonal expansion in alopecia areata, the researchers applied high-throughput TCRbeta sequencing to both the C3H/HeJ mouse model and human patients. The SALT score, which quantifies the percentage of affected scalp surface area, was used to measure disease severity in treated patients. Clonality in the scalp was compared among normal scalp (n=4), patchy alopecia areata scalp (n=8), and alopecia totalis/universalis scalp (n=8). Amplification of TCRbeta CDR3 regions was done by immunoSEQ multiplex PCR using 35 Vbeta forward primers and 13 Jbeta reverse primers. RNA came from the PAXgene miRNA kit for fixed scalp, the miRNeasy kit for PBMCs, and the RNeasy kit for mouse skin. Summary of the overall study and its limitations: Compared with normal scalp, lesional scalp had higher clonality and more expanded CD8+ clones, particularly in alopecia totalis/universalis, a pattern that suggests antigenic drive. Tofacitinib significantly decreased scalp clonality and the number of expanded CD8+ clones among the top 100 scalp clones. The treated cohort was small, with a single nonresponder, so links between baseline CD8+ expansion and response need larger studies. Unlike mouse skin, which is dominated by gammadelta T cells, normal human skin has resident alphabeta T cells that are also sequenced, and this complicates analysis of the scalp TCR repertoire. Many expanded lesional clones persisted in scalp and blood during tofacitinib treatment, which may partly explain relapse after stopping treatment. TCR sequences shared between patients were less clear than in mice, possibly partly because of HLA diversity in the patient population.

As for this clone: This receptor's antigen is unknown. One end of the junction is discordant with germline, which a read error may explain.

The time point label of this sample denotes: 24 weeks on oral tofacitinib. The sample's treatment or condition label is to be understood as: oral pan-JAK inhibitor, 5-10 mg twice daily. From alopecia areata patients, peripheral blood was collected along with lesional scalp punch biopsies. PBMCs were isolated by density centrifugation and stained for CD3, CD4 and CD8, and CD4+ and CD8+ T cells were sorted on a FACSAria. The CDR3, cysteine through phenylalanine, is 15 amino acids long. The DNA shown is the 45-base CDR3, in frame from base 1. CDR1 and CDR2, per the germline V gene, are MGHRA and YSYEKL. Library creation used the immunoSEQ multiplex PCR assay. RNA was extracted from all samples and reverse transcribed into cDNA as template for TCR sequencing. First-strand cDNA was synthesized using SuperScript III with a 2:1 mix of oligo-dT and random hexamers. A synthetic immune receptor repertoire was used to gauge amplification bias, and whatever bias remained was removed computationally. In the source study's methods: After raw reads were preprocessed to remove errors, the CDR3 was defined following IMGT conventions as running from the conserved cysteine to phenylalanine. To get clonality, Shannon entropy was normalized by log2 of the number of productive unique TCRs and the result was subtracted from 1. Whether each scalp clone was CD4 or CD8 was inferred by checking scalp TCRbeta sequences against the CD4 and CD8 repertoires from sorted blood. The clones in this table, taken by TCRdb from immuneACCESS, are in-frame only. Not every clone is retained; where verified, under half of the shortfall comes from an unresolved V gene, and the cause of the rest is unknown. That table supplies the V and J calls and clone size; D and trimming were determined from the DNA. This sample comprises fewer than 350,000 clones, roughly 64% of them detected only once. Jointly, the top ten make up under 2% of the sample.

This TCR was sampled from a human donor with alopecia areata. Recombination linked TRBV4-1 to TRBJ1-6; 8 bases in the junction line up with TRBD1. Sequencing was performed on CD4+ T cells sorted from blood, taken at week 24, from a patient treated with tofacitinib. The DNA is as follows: TGTGCCAGCAGCCAAACGACAGGGGTAGGGTCACCCCTCCACTTT. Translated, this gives CASSQTTGVGSPLHF.